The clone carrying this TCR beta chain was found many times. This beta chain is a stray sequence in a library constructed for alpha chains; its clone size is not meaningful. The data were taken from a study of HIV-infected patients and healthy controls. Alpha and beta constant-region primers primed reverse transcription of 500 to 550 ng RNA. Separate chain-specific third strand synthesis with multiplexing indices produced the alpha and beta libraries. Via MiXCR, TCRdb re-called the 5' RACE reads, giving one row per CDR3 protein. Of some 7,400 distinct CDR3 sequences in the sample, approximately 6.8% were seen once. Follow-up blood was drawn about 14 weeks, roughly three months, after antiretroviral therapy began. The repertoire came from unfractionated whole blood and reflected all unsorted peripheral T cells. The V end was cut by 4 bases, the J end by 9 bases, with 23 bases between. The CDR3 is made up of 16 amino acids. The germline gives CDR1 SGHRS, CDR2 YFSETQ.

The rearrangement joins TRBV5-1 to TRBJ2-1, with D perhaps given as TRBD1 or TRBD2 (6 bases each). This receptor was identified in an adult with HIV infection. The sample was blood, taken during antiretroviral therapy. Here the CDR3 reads CASSRRGGTGALEQFF. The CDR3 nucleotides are TGCGCCAGCAGCCGCCGAGGGGGAACGGGAGCCCTTGAGCAGTTCTTC.